The next 27 T cell receptor beta chains were all read from a single sample in a study of blood T cell repertoires in COVID-19 (dated by TCRdb to the early 2020s). Receptors were amplified or captured by the immunoSEQ multiplex PCR assay. TCRdb limited this immuneACCESS table to in-frame rearrangements with V and J called. A share of clones is missing; checked studies link under half to unresolved V genes, and the rest is unexplained. The sample data list 150,000 to 160,000 clones, and roughly nine tenths of these were observed just once. Approximately 2.4% of the sample belongs to the ten largest clones. The material sequenced was peripheral blood. All receptors come from an older woman with acute or convalescent COVID-19.

This chain's CDR3 is CASSMDRFNYGYTF. The CDR3 DNA is TGTGCCAGTAGTATGGACAGGTTCAACTATGGCTACACCTTC. The chain carries TRBV19 and TRBJ1-2; TRBD1 agrees at 7 bases. The germline V gene has CDR1 LNHDA and CDR2 SQIVND (reference sequence). V lost 3 bases to trimming and J lost 2 bases; unmatched junction nucleotides: 3. CDR3 length equals 14 residues.

The chain carries TRBV3-1 (or the pseudogene TRBV3-2) and TRBJ2-5; D is possibly TRBD2 (5 bases). The CDR3 spans 16 residues. V lost 1 base, J lost 5 bases, and 17 bases lay in between. Germline V gene sequence: CDR1 LGHDT, CDR2 YNNKEL (reference sequence). CDR3 sequence: CASSQGSRARQETQYF. The CDR3 DNA reads as TGTGCCAGCAGCCAAGGGTCGAGGGCGAGGCAGGAGACCCAGTACTTC.

The rearrangement links TRBV11-2 to TRBJ2-7; TRBD1 agrees at 8 bases. Germline CDR1 and CDR2: SGHAT and FQNNGV. After removal of 5 bases from V and 3 bases from J, the junction contained 6 bases not matched to a gene. The CDR3 runs to 14 residues. The CDR3 loop is CASSRGQGGYEQYF. CDR3 coding DNA: TGTGCCAGCAGCCGCGGACAGGGCGGCTACGAGCAGTACTTC.

The chain recombines TRBV2 with TRBJ1-2; D may be TRBD1 (5 bases). Germline V gene lookup returns CDR1 SNHLY and CDR2 FYNNEI. The germline V and J ends were trimmed by 8 bases and 9 bases, with 22 bases remaining between them. This CDR3 spans 14 amino acids. This CDR3 reads CASFSDGGTRRYTF. In nucleotides, the CDR3 is TGTGCCAGCTTTTCGGACGGGGGGACGAGACGCTACACCTTC.

The chain couples TRBV27 to TRBJ2-1; 8 bases match TRBD1. This CDR3 has 14 amino acids. Germline V gene data show CDR1 as MNHEY and CDR2 as SMNVEV (reference sequence). V was clipped by 3 bases and J by 9 bases; unmatched bases: 7. The CDR3 DNA reads TGTGCCAGCAGTTTCCAGGGGGCGCGTGGTGAGCAGTTCTTC. The encoded protein is CASSFQGARGEQFF.

The V and J genes are TRBV7-2 and TRBJ1-1; D not resolved. The CDR3 runs 14 residues. Germline V gene data show CDR1 as SGHTA and CDR2 as FQGNSA. Trimming left V 5 bases short and J 1 base short, with 11 bases between. The DNA of the CDR3 is TGTGCCAGCAGCCCATGGGAGGGGAACACTGAAGCTTTCTTT. This codes for CASSPWEGNTEAFF. Supplemented by reference TRBV7-2 and TRBJ1-1, the full variable domain reads GAGVSQSPSNKVTEKGKDVELRCDPISGHTALYWYRQSLGQGLEFLIYFQGNSAPDKSGLPSDRFSAERTGGSVSTLTIQRTQQEDSAVYLCASSPWEGNTEAFFGQGTRLTVV.

The V gene is TRBV19, the J gene TRBJ2-1; D may be TRBD1 (5 bases). There are 15 residues in the CDR3. Per germline, CDR1 LNHDA and CDR2 SQIVND (reference sequence). V gave up 6 bases and J gave up 3 bases, with 15 bases separating them. CDR3 nucleotide sequence: TGTGCCAGTAGCATAACAGGTTTTCGCTACAATGAGCAGTTCTTC. Translated: CASSITGFRYNEQFF. The full variable domain, with the rest looked up from reference TRBV19 and TRBJ2-1, is DGGITQSPKYLFRKEGQNVTLSCEQNLNHDAMYWYRQDPGQGLRLIYYSQIVNDFQKGDIAEGYSVSREKKESFPLTVTSAQKNPTAFYLCASSITGFRYNEQFFGPGTRLTVL.

The chain has TRBV6-1 and TRBJ2-3; D possibly corresponds to TRBD2 (6 bases). This CDR3 has 16 residues. The germline V and J ends were trimmed by 2 bases and 8 bases, with 20 bases remaining between them. Germline values: CDR1 MNHNS, CDR2 SASEGT. CDR3: CASSESFGTSLGTQYF. The CDR3 DNA sequence: TGTGCCAGCAGTGAAAGCTTTGGGACTTCCCTTGGTACGCAGTATTTT.

The chain has TRBV5-6 and TRBJ1-1; D gene uncertain. V shed 0 bases and J shed 1 base, with 7 bases lying between them. This CDR3 has 14 residues. Germline V gene sequence: CDR1 SGHDT, CDR2 YYEEEE. The CDR3, as DNA: TGTGCCAGCAGCTTGGTCACACGGAACACTGAAGCTTTCTTT. It specifies CASSLVTRNTEAFF.

The chain joins TRBV18 to TRBJ2-3, with TRBD2 identical over 7 bases. Germline assignment: CDR1 KGHSH and CDR2 LQKENI. The J segment lost 1 base and the V segment lost 0 bases, leaving 4 bases of the junction unmatched. The CDR3 is 16 residues long. The chain's CDR3 is CASSPPLAGGTDTQYF. The CDR3 bases are TGTGCCAGCTCACCACCGCTCGCGGGAGGCACAGATACGCAGTATTTT.

This clone was observed a few times. The chain couples TRBV27 to TRBJ1-1; TRBD1 matches 7 bases. Germline trimming cut 0 bases from V and 7 bases from J; bases unmatched to any gene: 5. This CDR3 is 14 amino acids long. CDR1 is MNHEY and CDR2 is SMNVEV in the germline V gene (reference sequence). CDR3 in amino acids: CASSLSSPGGEAFF. The CDR3 DNA sequence: TGTGCCAGCAGTTTATCGAGTCCAGGGGGTGAAGCTTTCTTT.

This clone was seen a handful of times. Other nucleotide sequences in the sample specify the same CDR3. The chain is built from TRBV6-2 or TRBV6-3 and TRBJ1-6; tentatively, D is TRBD1 (6 bases). CDR1 is MNHEY, CDR2 SVGEGT, per germline. The CDR3 covers 15 residues. V was shortened by 2 bases and J by 2 bases, with 7 bases between the two germline ends. The CDR3 reads CASSYRDTYNSPLHF. In DNA, the CDR3 is TGTGCCAGCAGTTACAGGGACACCTATAATTCACCCCTCCACTTT.

The chain links TRBV7-9 to TRBJ2-7; D not certain. Per the germline V gene, CDR1 is SEHNR and CDR2 is FQNEAQ (reference sequence). CDR3 length: 12 residues. With 5 bases removed from V and 2 bases from J, the gap between germline ends came to 7 bases. The CDR3 DNA reads as TGTGCCAGCAGCGCCAGTACCTACGAGCAGTACTTC. This encodes CASSASTYEQYF.

The chain is built from TRBV28 and TRBJ1-2; 7 bases agree with TRBD1. CDR3 length: 15 residues. With V trimmed by 8 bases and J by 3 bases, 12 bases remained unmatched. Germline values: CDR1 MDHEN, CDR2 SYDVKM. The CDR3 protein is CASVNPTGSYYGYTF. The CDR3 nucleotides are TGTGCCAGCGTTAACCCGACAGGGTCCTACTATGGCTACACCTTC.

J is TRBJ1-1 and V is TRBV18, with D possibly matching TRBD1 (6 bases). V was clipped by 0 bases and J by 1 base, with 6 bases between them. Looked up from germline, CDR1 is KGHSH and CDR2 is LQKENI. This CDR3 spans 14 amino acids. The CDR3 DNA reads TGTGCCAGCTCACCACCCAGGGGGAACACTGAAGCTTTCTTT. It specifies CASSPPRGNTEAFF.

V and J are TRBV15 and TRBJ2-5; D possibly corresponds to TRBD2 (5 bases). The CDR3 is made up of 17 amino acids. Germline CDR1 and CDR2: LNHNV and YYDKDF (reference sequence). Trimming removed 0 bases from V and 2 bases from J, with 16 bases in between. The CDR3 DNA is TGTGCCACCAGCAGAGATCGAGGGCCGGGGAATCAAGAGACCCAGTACTTC. As protein: CATSRDRGPGNQETQYF.

This sequence joins TRBV30 and TRBJ2-3; 8 nucleotides match TRBD2. The CDR3 consists of 13 residues. Germline CDR1 is GTSNPN and CDR2 is SVGIG (reference sequence). J lost 4 bases, V lost 3 bases, and 3 bases had no gene match. The CDR3 DNA sequence: TGTGCCTGGAGGTCGGGAGGGGCAGATACGCAGTATTTT. Amino acid sequence: CAWRSGGADTQYF.

This rearrangement joins TRBV2 to TRBJ1-6, with 7 bases that match TRBD1. The CDR3 length is 15 residues. Germline V gene lookup returns CDR1 SNHLY and CDR2 FYNNEI. The junction had 11 bases not matched to a gene; V was cut back by 7 bases and J by 8 bases. The CDR3 protein is CASIQQGRVDSPLHF. CDR3 nucleotide sequence: TGTGCCAGCATACAACAGGGGCGGGTGGATTCACCCCTCCACTTT.

The sample holds one count of this clone. The chain employs TRBV12-5 and TRBJ1-3; possibly TRBD1 for D (6 bases). The CDR3 is 16 amino acids. The germline V gene encodes CDR1 LGHNT and CDR2 FRNRAP. Trimming cost V 7 bases and J 0 bases, with 16 bases left between them. CDR3 in amino acids: CASAGDRFLSGNTIYF. The CDR3, as DNA: TGTGCTAGTGCCGGTGACAGGTTTCTCTCTGGAAACACCATATATTTT.

The chain joins TRBV4-3 to TRBJ2-5; unclear D gene. The CDR3 has 16 amino acids. The germline V gene has CDR1 LGHNA and CDR2 YSLEER. The germline V and J ends were trimmed by 1 base and 2 bases, with 14 bases remaining between them. The DNA for the CDR3 is TGCGCCAGCAGCCAAGCCCACCAGGCAGCACAAGAGACCCAGTACTTC. This codes for CASSQAHQAAQETQYF.

The chain has TRBV28 and TRBJ1-1; maybe TRBD1 (6 bases). This CDR3 has 15 residues. The V end was cut by 6 bases, the J end by 3 bases, with 17 bases between. CDR1 MDHEN and CDR2 SYDVKM come from the germline V gene. In nucleotides, the CDR3 is TGTGCCAGCAGCATACGAACAGGGAGATACACTGAAGCTTTCTTT. Translation gives CASSIRTGRYTEAFF. Together with reference TRBV28 and TRBJ1-1, the CDR3 gives the full variable domain: DVKVTQSSRYLVKRTGEKVFLECVQDMDHENMFWYRQDPGLGLRLIYFSYDVKMKEKGDIPEGYSVSREKKERFSLILESASTNQTSMYLCASSIRTGRYTEAFFGQGTRLTVV.

The V and J genes are TRBV11-1 and TRBJ2-1; possibly TRBD1 for D (6 bases). CDR1 is SGHAT and CDR2 is FQDESV in the germline V gene (reference sequence). V was shortened by 3 bases and J by 12 bases, with 12 bases between the two germline ends. The CDR3 runs 12 residues. CDR3: CASSFPQGRQFF. For the CDR3, the DNA is TGTGCCAGCAGCTTCCCGCAGGGGCGGCAGTTCTTC. Full variable domain (missing parts from reference TRBV11-1 and TRBJ2-1): EAEVAQSPRYKITEKSQAVAFWCDPISGHATLYWYRQILGQGPELLVQFQDESVVDDSQLPKDRFSAERLKGVDSTLKIQPAELGDSAMYLCASSFPQGRQFFGPGTRLTVL.

The genes are TRBV23-1 and TRBJ2-7; the D gene is possibly TRBD1 (5 bases). TRBV23-1 has ORF status, its function being uncertain. This CDR3 is 16 amino acids long. Deletions cut 7 bases from V and 3 bases from J, with 22 bases between. For the CDR3, the DNA is TGCGCCAGCAACAAGACAGCAACTCTTTACCTCTACGAGCAGTACGTC. This gives the protein CASNKTATLYLYEQYV.

The V call is TRBV27, the J call TRBJ2-7; 8 bases map to TRBD1. V lost 4 bases, J lost 3 bases, and 5 bases stayed unmatched. Germline V lookup: CDR1 MNHEY, CDR2 SMNVEV (reference sequence). This CDR3 has 14 amino acids. CDR3 in DNA: TGTGCCAGCAGTTCGGACAGGGTAGGCTACGAGCAGTACTTC. Amino acid sequence: CASSSDRVGYEQYF.

This chain links TRBV19 with TRBJ1-1; 7 nucleotides align to TRBD1. CDR1 is LNHDA, CDR2 SQIVND, per germline (reference sequence). The V gene end was trimmed by 4 bases and the J gene end by 4 bases; junction bases not matched to a gene: 6. The CDR3 extends over 14 amino acids. The CDR3, as DNA: TGTGCCAGTAGTAATACAGGGGCCGGCACTGAAGCTTTCTTT. It translates to CASSNTGAGTEAFF.

A single count supports this clone. The chain carries TRBV20-1 and TRBJ1-2; unclear D gene. The germline V gene has CDR1 DFQATT and CDR2 SNEGSKA (reference sequence). Trimming took 3 bases from V and 3 from J, leaving 17 bases between them. This CDR3 has 15 residues. The CDR3 nucleotides read TGCAGTGCTAGTCGGTTCCCAAAAGTAGACTATGGCTACACCTTC. This translates into CSASRFPKVDYGYTF.

The rearrangement links TRBV3-1 (or the pseudogene TRBV3-2) to TRBJ2-7; tentatively, D is TRBD2 (5 bases). The V end lost 3 bases, the J end lost 9 bases, and 12 bases lay between the germline ends. Germline V gives CDR1 LGHDT, CDR2 YNNKEL (reference sequence). The CDR3 has 12 amino acids. CDR3 in DNA: TGTGCCAGCAGCCAGCAGTCCGGAGGGCAGTACTTC. Protein: CASSQQSGGQYF.